The clone carrying this T cell receptor beta chain has at least ten counts. The antigen remains unidentified. This sample is part of a study of T cell repertoires in cytomegalovirus infection. Whole-study context: Evidence of both CMV infection and a matching HLA type came from public TCR beta signatures. Study findings and constraints: HLA-C-restricted, CMV-specific TCR beta clonotypes were dominant ex vivo.

TCRdb re-analysed the reads in MiXCR, keeping a single row per CDR3 protein. The table has approximately 500,000 distinct CDR3 sequences, about 17% seen once. V was trimmed by 1 base and J by 1 base, leaving 10 bases between them. CDR3 length: 15 residues. Germline V gene sequence: CDR1 MDHEN, CDR2 SYDVKM. The receptor's source is a human donor in good health (CMV status not recorded). Some clones in this sample may be carry-over from other donors' samples. Material: CD8+ T cells from PBMCs. The rearrangement uses TRBV28 and TRBJ1-1; D not certain. CDR3 bases: TGTGCCAGCAGTTTATTAAGGACGGCGAACACTGAAGCTTTCTTT. Protein product: CASSLLRTANTEAFF.